These T cell receptor beta chains were read from a single sample in a study of T cells in localized non-small cell lung cancer. Generated by immunoSEQ multiplex PCR, the TCRdb table keeps only in-frame clones and is missing some. This table holds 13,000 or so clones, about 80% found once. This sample comprised peripheral blood, obtained before any cancer treatment. The receptor source for this set is a male donor aged 60 or over with stage I squamous cell lung carcinoma. CDR3s include the opening cysteine and the closing phenylalanine or tryptophan. A D gene is named only where the DNA matches it firmly. Clone size is stated in some rows and not others, as once, few, many or a class when expanded.

clone size	J gene	D gene	V gene	CDR3 protein	CDR3 DNA
NA	TRBJ2-2	NA	TRBV7-6	CASSSTPNTGELFF	TGTGCCAGCAGCTCTACTCCGAACACCGGGGAGCTGTTTTTT
NA	TRBJ2-5	TRBD1	TRBV5-1	CASSFQGDPQETQYF	TGCGCCAGCAGCTTTCAGGGGGACCCCCAAGAGACCCAGTACTTC
few	TRBJ2-3	NA	TRBV18	CASSLKEGTSTDTQYF	TGTGCCAGCTCACTGAAAGAGGGTACTAGCACAGATACGCAGTATTTT
NA	TRBJ2-1	NA	TRBV4-1	CASSQDRGVLQFF	TGCGCCAGCAGCCAAGATCGCGGGGTATTGCAGTTCTTC
once	TRBJ2-3	NA	TRBV29-1	CSVVRQGLDTQYF	TGCAGCGTTGTACGTCAGGGTTTAGATACGCAGTATTTT
once	TRBJ1-5	NA	TRBV5-8	CASSLTVTHNQPQHF	TGTGCCAGCAGCTTAACAGTTACCCACAATCAGCCCCAGCATTTT
few	TRBJ1-2	NA	TRBV29-1	CSVSPGPGGYTF	TGCAGCGTGTCCCCGGGGCCGGGAGGCTACACCTTC
NA	TRBJ2-1	NA	TRBV2	CASSSRPRSYNEQFF	TGTGCCAGCAGTTCTAGACCTCGCTCCTACAATGAGCAGTTCTTC
few	TRBJ1-5	NA	TRBV4-1	CASSLNIDQPQHF	TGCGCCAGCAGCCTGAACATAGATCAGCCCCAGCATTTT
NA	TRBJ2-2	NA	TRBV15	CATSRVRGTGELFF	TGTGCCACCAGCAGAGTTAGGGGCACCGGGGAGCTGTTTTTT
NA	TRBJ2-1	NA	TRBV5-1	CASSLTFINEQFF	TGCGCCAGCAGCTTAACCTTTATAAATGAGCAGTTCTTC
NA	TRBJ2-2	TRBD1	TRBV19	CASRTGGAGGELFF	TGTGCCAGTAGGACAGGGGGCGCAGGCGGGGAGCTGTTTTTT
NA	TRBJ2-2	TRBD2	TRBV7-9	CASSPRRTSGRYTGELFF	TGTGCCAGCAGCCCCCGCCGGACTAGCGGGAGGTACACCGGGGAGCTGTTTTTT
NA	TRBJ1-5	TRBD1	TRBV4-2	CASSHLRETGLNQPQHF	TGTGCCAGCAGCCATCTTCGCGAGACAGGGCTAAATCAGCCCCAGCATTTT
NA	TRBJ2-1	NA	TRBV25-1	CASSGAGRRYNEQFF	TGTGCCAGCAGTGGCGCGGGACGGAGGTACAATGAGCAGTTCTTC
NA	TRBJ2-7	TRBD1	TRBV28	CASSYRGSRYEQYF	TGTGCCAGCAGTTACAGGGGATCTCGCTACGAGCAGTACTTC
NA	TRBJ1-2	NA	TRBV30	CAWSYGERDGYTF	TGTGCCTGGAGTTATGGGGAACGCGATGGCTACACCTTC
NA	TRBJ2-1	NA	TRBV6-5	CASSRESYNEQFF	TGTGCCAGCAGCCGGGAATCCTACAATGAGCAGTTCTTC
once	TRBJ2-3	TRBD1	TRBV5-1	CASSSVPQGAPEDTQYF	TGCGCCAGCAGCTCGGTACCCCAGGGGGCTCCAGAAGATACGCAGTATTTT
once	TRBJ2-1	NA	TRBV2	CASTVGPGLLDEQFF	TGTGCCAGCACCGTAGGACCAGGACTTCTCGATGAGCAGTTCTTC
NA	TRBJ2-3	TRBD1	TRBV5-1	CASSAGVGQGRTDTQYF	TGCGCCAGCAGCGCCGGGGTCGGACAGGGGCGCACAGATACGCAGTATTTT
few	TRBJ1-5	NA	TRBV7-9	CASSLGQAAGQPQHF	TGTGCCAGCAGCTTAGGGCAGGCGGCGGGTCAGCCCCAGCATTTT
NA	TRBJ2-5	TRBD1	TRBV7-9	CASSSNRDRGETQYF	TGTGCCAGCAGCTCGAACCGGGACAGGGGAGAGACCCAGTACTTC
once	TRBJ2-7	TRBD1	TRBV7-2	CASSARDRYEQYF	TGTGCCAGCAGCGCCCGGGACAGGTACGAGCAGTACTTC
NA	TRBJ2-2	TRBD2	TRBV18	CASSRRESHTGELFF	TGTGCCAGCTCAAGGCGGGAGAGCCACACCGGGGAGCTGTTTTTT
NA	TRBJ2-2	NA	TRBV7-9	CASSLERLQDTGELFF	TGTGCCAGCAGCTTAGAGCGGCTGCAGGACACCGGGGAGCTGTTTTTT
NA	TRBJ2-1	TRBD2	TRBV10-2	CATGGTRDYNEQFF	TGCGCCACGGGAGGGACTAGAGACTACAATGAGCAATTCTTC
NA	TRBJ2-5	TRBD2	TRBV7-7	CASSLTSGKETQYF	TGTGCCAGCAGCTTGACTAGCGGGAAGGAGACCCAGTACTTC
NA	TRBJ2-1	TRBD2	TRBV5-1	CASFEGLAGGPVNEQFF	TGCGCCAGCTTCGAGGGACTAGCGGGAGGGCCGGTCAATGAGCAGTTCTTC
NA	TRBJ1-1	NA	TRBV14	CASSQRDSPYLNTEAFF	TGTGCCAGCAGCCAAAGAGACTCTCCATATCTGAACACTGAAGCTTTCTTT
NA	TRBJ1-6	NA	TRBV6-5	CASRLGDRGISPLHF	TGTGCCAGCAGACTCGGGGACCGGGGAATTTCACCCCTCCACTTT
NA	TRBJ2-7	TRBD2	TRBV6-5	CASTQSGRANEQYF	TGTGCCAGCACCCAAAGCGGGAGGGCAAACGAGCAGTACTTC
NA	TRBJ2-3	NA	TRBV4-2	CASSPRTGQTDTQYF	TGTGCCAGCAGCCCTCGGACTGGCCAGACAGATACGCAGTATTTT
NA	TRBJ1-1	TRBD1	TRBV5-1	CASSLGGWQVAGEAFF	TGCGCCAGCAGCTTAGGGGGCTGGCAGGTAGCGGGCGAAGCTTTCTTT
once	TRBJ1-5	NA	TRBV2	CASSEPSGGDQPQHF	TGTGCCAGCAGTGAACCCTCGGGGGGCGATCAGCCCCAGCATTTT